The 21 T cell receptor beta chains below were found in one sample sequenced in a study of human T cells and chemical hapten exposure. Regarding time point: patch test 3, about 24 weeks after DPC sensitization. Noted treatment: therapeutic diphenylcyclopropenone sensitization with weekly scalp DPC. TCRdb processed the RACE reads anew with MiXCR; each CDR3 protein has one entry. In the table there are about 120,000 distinct CDR3 sequences, about 11% of which are singletons. The sample in question was whole blood, obtained in connection with sensitization to the hapten diphenylcyclopropenone (DPC). The receptors derive from a woman aged 45 to 65 with alopecia areata. Some clones in this sample may be carry-over from other donors' samples.

The table lists this clonotype with a few counts. The J gene is TRBJ1-1, the V gene TRBV30; no definite D call. Per the germline V gene, CDR1 is GTSNPN and CDR2 is SVGIG (reference sequence). The CDR3 sequence is 12 residues long. V was shortened by 3 bases and J by 2 bases, with 7 bases between the two germline ends. This CDR3 is CAWRHFNTEAFF. In nucleotides, the CDR3 is TGTGCCTGGAGACACTTCAACACTGAAGCTTTCTTT.

This clonotype appeared a few times. Here the CDR3 reads CASSHRGQYYEQYF. CDR3 in DNA: TGTGCCAGCAGTCATCGGGGACAGTACTACGAGCAGTACTTC. V gene TRBV12-3 or TRBV12-4 combines with J gene TRBJ2-7; TRBD1 aligns across 7 bases. The CDR3 sequence is 14 residues long. Trimming took 5 bases from V and 3 from J; bases not matched to a gene: 7.

The V gene is TRBV9, the J gene TRBJ2-3; the D gene is possibly TRBD2 (5 bases). CDR3 size: 16 residues. Germline CDR1 reads SGDLS; CDR2 reads YYNGEE. Trimming took off 4 bases at V and 0 bases at J, with 15 bases between the two ends. In DNA, the CDR3 is TGTGCCAGCAGCTCGAGCGGTACTCCTAGCACAGATACGCAGTATTTT. Amino acid sequence: CASSSSGTPSTDTQYF. The full variable domain, its missing parts supplied by reference TRBV9 and TRBJ2-3, is DSGVTQTPKHLITATGQRVTLRCSPRSGDLSVYWYQQSLDQGLQFLIQYYNGEERAKGNILERFSAQQFPDLHSELNLSSLELGDSALYFCASSSSGTPSTDTQYFGPGTRLTVL.

There are a few counts of this clonotype. This chain connects TRBV2 to TRBJ2-3, with D maybe TRBD1 (5 bases). From germline, CDR1 is SNHLY and CDR2 FYNNEI. The V gene lost 8 bases and the J gene lost 2 bases, with 17 bases spanning the gap. This CDR3 has 15 residues. In DNA, the CDR3 is TGTGCCAGCCTCCTCTTCAGGGTTACCACAGATACGCAGTATTTT. Amino acids: CASLLFRVTTDTQYF.

The chain recombines TRBV2 with TRBJ2-5; D possibly corresponds to TRBD1 (6 bases). V lost 2 bases to trimming and J lost 6 bases, with 22 bases between them. CDR1 and CDR2 (germline): SNHLY, FYNNEI. This CDR3 has 17 amino acids. The CDR3 spells CASSESPPNRVGKTQYF. In DNA, the CDR3 is TGTGCCAGCAGTGAATCCCCTCCCAACAGGGTAGGAAAGACCCAGTACTTC.

This clonotype appeared a few times. This chain joins TRBV7-2 and TRBJ1-6, with D possibly being TRBD1 (6 bases). With 7 bases removed from V and 7 bases from J, the gap between germline ends came to 14 bases. Germline assignment: CDR1 SGHTA and CDR2 FQGNSA. The length of the CDR3 is 14 residues. The DNA of the CDR3 is TGTGCCAGCATCAAGGACAGCCGGAATTCACCCCTCCACTTT. Residues: CASIKDSRNSPLHF.

This clonotype was seen a handful of times. V gene TRBV12-3 or TRBV12-4 combines with J gene TRBJ1-5; a weak D match, TRBD1 (5 bases). V shed 4 bases and J shed 5 bases, with 12 bases lying between them. The length of the CDR3 is 14 residues. The CDR3 sequence: CASSSRQTYQPQHF. CDR3 DNA sequence: TGTGCCAGCAGTTCCCGACAGACCTATCAGCCCCAGCATTTT.

The chain is built from TRBV5-1 and TRBJ2-7; D may be TRBD2 (5 bases). The germline V gene has CDR1 SGHRS and CDR2 YFSETQ. This CDR3 region has 14 residues. V was trimmed by 4 bases and J by 5 bases, leaving 16 bases between them. The CDR3 is CASSGSGSHHEQYF. CDR3 DNA: TGCGCCAGCAGCGGGTCGGGGAGTCACCACGAGCAGTACTTC.

This clonotype was observed a few times. CDR3 in amino acids: CASSPQGNQETQYF. Written as DNA, the CDR3 is TGTGCCAGCAGCCCACAGGGTAACCAAGAGACCCAGTACTTC. The V call is TRBV7-9, the J call TRBJ2-5; tentatively, D is TRBD1 (6 bases). The germline CDR1 and CDR2 sequences are SEHNR and FQNEAQ (reference sequence). The CDR3 runs to 14 residues. Trimming shortened V by 5 bases and J by 0 bases, and 10 bases separated the two germline ends.

This clonotype appeared a few times. The chain carries TRBV12-5 and TRBJ1-1; D unresolved. V lost 2 bases and J lost 5, with 15 bases in between. The CDR3 length is 15 residues. The V gene's germline CDR1 is LGHNT and CDR2 FRNRAP. The chain's CDR3 is CASGLPLRVGTEAFF. Written as DNA, the CDR3 is TGTGCTAGTGGTTTGCCACTCCGGGTTGGGACTGAAGCTTTCTTT.

This clonotype has only a few counts. The CDR3 here is CASSLGSSQPQHF. For the CDR3, the DNA is TGTGCCAGCAGCTTAGGTAGTTCTCAGCCCCAGCATTTT. The gene calls are TRBV7-8 and TRBJ1-5; D gene unclear. Germline V gives CDR1 SGHVS, CDR2 FQNEAQ. CDR3 length equals 13 residues. V was cut by 1 base and J by 6 bases, with 7 bases left in between.

This clonotype has a handful of counts. The CDR3 sequence: CSAGGDGGLYNSPLHF. CDR3 DNA: TGCAGTGCTGGGGGGGACGGCGGATTATATAATTCACCCCTCCACTTT. This rearrangement joins TRBV20-1 to TRBJ1-6, with TRBD1 as a possible D gene (5 bases). Germline CDR1 and CDR2: DFQATT and SNEGSKA (reference sequence). The CDR3 covers 16 residues. The V end was cut by 5 bases, the J end by 4 bases, with 18 bases between.

This clonotype was detected ten times or more. The chain carries TRBV15 and TRBJ2-1; D might be TRBD2 (5 bases). The germline CDR1 and CDR2 sequences are LNHNV and YYDKDF (reference sequence). Trimming left V 5 bases short and J 10 bases short, with 18 bases between. This CDR3 region has 14 residues. CDR3: CATSLLSRADEQFF. In DNA form, the CDR3 reads TGTGCCACCAGCCTCCTTTCGAGGGCCGACGAGCAGTTCTTC.

The chain joins TRBV9 to TRBJ2-1, with D maybe TRBD2 (7 bases). The V end lost 0 bases, the J end lost 8 bases, and 15 bases lay between the germline ends. The CDR3 runs 15 residues. Germline values: CDR1 SGDLS, CDR2 YYNGEE. The CDR3: CASSVGWGGLDEQFF. CDR3 DNA sequence: TGTGCCAGCAGCGTAGGGTGGGGGGGCCTCGATGAGCAGTTCTTC. The entire variable domain, with the rest obtained from reference TRBV9 and TRBJ2-1, is as follows: DSGVTQTPKHLITATGQRVTLRCSPRSGDLSVYWYQQSLDQGLQFLIQYYNGEERAKGNILERFSAQQFPDLHSELNLSSLELGDSALYFCASSVGWGGLDEQFFGPGTRLTVL.

This clonotype was detected only a few times. The chain couples TRBV7-8 to TRBJ2-7; the match to TRBD1 covers 9 bases. V lost 0 bases and J lost 6; bases outside the gene matches: 3. The V gene's germline CDR1 is SGHVS and CDR2 FQNEAQ. The CDR3 is made up of 14 amino acids. The CDR3 DNA sequence: TGTGCCAGCAGCTTAGCACAGGGGGCACCCGAGCAGTACTTC. Protein product: CASSLAQGAPEQYF. Filled out from reference TRBV7-8 and TRBJ2-7, the complete variable domain reads GAGVSQSPRYKVAKRGQDVALRCDPISGHVSLFWYQQALGQGPEFLTYFQNEAQLDKSGLPSDRFFAERPEGSVSTLKIQRTQQEDSAVYLCASSLAQGAPEQYFGPGTRLTVT.

The chain employs TRBV14 and TRBJ1-4, with unresolved D. The CDR3 has 13 residues. The V and J ends lost 3 bases and 6 bases respectively, with 8 bases between them. Per germline, CDR1 SGHDN and CDR2 FVKESK. CDR3 protein: CASSQIRDEKLFF. The CDR3 DNA reads as TGTGCCAGCAGCCAGATCCGGGATGAAAAACTGTTTTTT. The entire variable domain, with the rest obtained from reference TRBV14 and TRBJ1-4, is as follows: EAGVTQFPSHSVIEKGQTVTLRCDPISGHDNLYWYRRVMGKEIKFLLHFVKESKQDESGMPNNRFLAERTGGTYSTLKVQPAELEDSGVYFCASSQIRDEKLFFGSGTQLSVL.

The sample holds many counts of this clonotype. This chain uses TRBV29-1 with TRBJ2-2; 10 bases map to TRBD1. The CDR3 loop spans 14 amino acids. CDR1 and CDR2 from the germline V gene are SQVTM and ANQGSEA. The ends lost 7 bases at V and 6 bases at J; junction bases unmatched: 8. The CDR3 DNA reads TGCAGCGCCACGGACAGGGGGTTAGCCGGGGAGCTGTTTTTT. Translated: CSATDRGLAGELFF.

This clonotype was seen a few times. The rearrangement joins TRBV7-2 to TRBJ2-7, with D hard to call. The CDR3 spans 15 residues. The V gene's germline CDR1 is SGHTA and CDR2 FQGNSA. V was cut by 1 base and J by 0 bases, with 10 bases left in between. The CDR3 sequence: CASSLVPDGSYEQYF. Written as DNA, the CDR3 is TGTGCCAGCAGCTTAGTTCCGGACGGCTCCTACGAGCAGTACTTC.

J is TRBJ2-2 and V is TRBV19; D is ambiguous. Germline CDR1 and CDR2: LNHDA and SQIVND (reference sequence). V lost 8 bases, J lost 0 bases, and 13 bases lay in between. The CDR3 length is 15 residues. CDR3 sequence: CASGEIGPNTGELFF. The CDR3 DNA sequence: TGTGCCAGTGGGGAAATTGGACCGAACACCGGGGAGCTGTTTTTT.

V and J are TRBV24-1 and TRBJ2-1, with D possibly being TRBD1 (5 bases). The germline V gene encodes CDR1 KGHDR and CDR2 SFDVKD. Trimming pared 2 bases from V and 4 bases from J, leaving 14 bases between. The CDR3 runs to 16 residues. Here the CDR3 DNA reads TGTGCCACCAGTGATTCAGGGCCGAGTACTTACAATGAGCAGTTCTTC. This gives the protein CATSDSGPSTYNEQFF.

This clonotype occurred a few times. CDR3 amino acids: CASSVEGGFRSPQHF. CDR3 in DNA: TGCGCCAGCAGCGTGGAGGGAGGGTTCCGGTCGCCCCAGCATTTT. The chain uses TRBV5-1 and TRBJ1-5; no clear D gene. CDR3 length: 15 residues. The germline V gene has CDR1 SGHRS and CDR2 YFSETQ. Trimming left V 4 bases short and J 9 bases short, with 20 bases between.